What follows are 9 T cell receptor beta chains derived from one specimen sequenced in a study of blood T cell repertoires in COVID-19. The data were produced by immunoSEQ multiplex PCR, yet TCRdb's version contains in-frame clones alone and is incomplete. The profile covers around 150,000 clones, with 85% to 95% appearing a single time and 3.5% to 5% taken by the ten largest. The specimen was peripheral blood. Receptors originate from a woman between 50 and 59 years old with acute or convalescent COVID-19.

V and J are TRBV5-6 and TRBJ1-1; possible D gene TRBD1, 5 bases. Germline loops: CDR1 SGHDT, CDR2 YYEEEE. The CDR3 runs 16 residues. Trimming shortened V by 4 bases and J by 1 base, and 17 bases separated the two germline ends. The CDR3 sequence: CASSPTPGLGNTEAFF. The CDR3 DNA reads TGTGCCAGCAGCCCCACGCCGGGACTAGGGAACACTGAAGCTTTCTTT.

CDR3 nucleotides: TGTGCCAGCAGCGTAGACGGGAACACCGGGGAGCTGTTTTTT. Translating it yields CASSVDGNTGELFF. The gene calls are TRBV9 and TRBJ2-2, with D unclear. Germline lookup yields CDR1 SGDLS and CDR2 YYNGEE. The length of the CDR3 is 14 residues. Deletions cut 0 bases from V and 1 base from J, with 4 bases between.

CDR3 nucleotides: TGTGCCTGGAGTGACGGACAGACCTACGAGCAGTACTTC. Protein: CAWSDGQTYEQYF. The chain carries TRBV30 and TRBJ2-7; tentatively, D is TRBD1 (6 bases). The CDR3 runs 13 residues. V was shortened by 1 base and J by 2 bases, with 9 bases between the two germline ends. Germline assignment: CDR1 GTSNPN and CDR2 SVGIG (reference sequence). Full variable domain (rest looked up from reference TRBV30 and TRBJ2-7): SQTIHQWPATLVQPVGSPLSLECTVEGTSNPNLYWYRQAAGRGLQLLFYSVGIGQISSEVPQNLSASRPQDRQFILSSKKLLLSDSGFYLCAWSDGQTYEQYFGPGTRLTVT.

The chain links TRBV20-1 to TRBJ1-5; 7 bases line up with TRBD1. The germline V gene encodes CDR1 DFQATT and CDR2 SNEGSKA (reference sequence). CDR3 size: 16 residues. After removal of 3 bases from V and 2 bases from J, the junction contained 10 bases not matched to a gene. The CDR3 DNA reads TGCAGTGCTAGTTTGGTACAGGGGATGGGCAATCAGCCCCAGCATTTT. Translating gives CSASLVQGMGNQPQHF.

The CDR3 is CASSVEVRGRRANVLTF. The CDR3 nucleotides are TGTGCCAGCAGCGTAGAAGTAAGGGGGCGCAGGGCCAACGTCCTGACTTTC. The chain links TRBV9 to TRBJ2-6, with 7 bases fitting TRBD1. V shed 0 bases, J shed 5 bases, and the junction held 8 bases outside the gene matches. The CDR3 is made up of 17 amino acids. Per germline, CDR1 SGDLS and CDR2 YYNGEE.

CDR3 nucleotide sequence: TGTGCCAGCAGCCTCACGGGAGGGAATCAGCCCCAGCATTTT. Its protein is CASSLTGGNQPQHF. The chain combines TRBV5-6 with TRBJ1-5; D uncertain. Germline V lookup: CDR1 SGHDT, CDR2 YYEEEE. CDR3 size: 14 residues. Between the trimmed V and J ends, which lost 4 bases and 4 bases, there was a span of 12 bases.

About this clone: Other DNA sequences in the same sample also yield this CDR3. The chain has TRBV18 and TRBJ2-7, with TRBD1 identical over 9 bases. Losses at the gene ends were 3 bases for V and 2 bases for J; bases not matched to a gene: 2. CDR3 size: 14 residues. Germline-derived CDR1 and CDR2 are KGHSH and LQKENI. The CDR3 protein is CASSPGQGPYEQYF. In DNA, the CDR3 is TGTGCCAGCTCACCCGGACAGGGGCCCTACGAGCAGTACTTC. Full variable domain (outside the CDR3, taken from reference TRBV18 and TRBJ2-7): NAGVMQNPRHLVRRRGQEARLRCSPMKGHSHVYWYRQLPEEGLKFMVYLQKENIIDESGMPKERFSAEFPKEGPSILRIQQVVRGDSAAYFCASSPGQGPYEQYFGPGTRLTVT.

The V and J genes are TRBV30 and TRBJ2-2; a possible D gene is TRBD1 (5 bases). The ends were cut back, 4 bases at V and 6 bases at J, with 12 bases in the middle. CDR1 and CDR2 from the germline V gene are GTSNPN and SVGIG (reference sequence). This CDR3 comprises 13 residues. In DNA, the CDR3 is TGTGCCTGGACTCAGGGAAATGCCGGGGAGCTGTTTTTT. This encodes CAWTQGNAGELFF.

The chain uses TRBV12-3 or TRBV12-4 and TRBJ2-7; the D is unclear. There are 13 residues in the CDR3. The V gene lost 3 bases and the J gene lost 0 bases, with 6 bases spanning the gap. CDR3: CASSFRNSYEQYF. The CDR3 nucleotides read TGTGCCAGCAGTTTCCGTAACTCCTACGAGCAGTACTTC.